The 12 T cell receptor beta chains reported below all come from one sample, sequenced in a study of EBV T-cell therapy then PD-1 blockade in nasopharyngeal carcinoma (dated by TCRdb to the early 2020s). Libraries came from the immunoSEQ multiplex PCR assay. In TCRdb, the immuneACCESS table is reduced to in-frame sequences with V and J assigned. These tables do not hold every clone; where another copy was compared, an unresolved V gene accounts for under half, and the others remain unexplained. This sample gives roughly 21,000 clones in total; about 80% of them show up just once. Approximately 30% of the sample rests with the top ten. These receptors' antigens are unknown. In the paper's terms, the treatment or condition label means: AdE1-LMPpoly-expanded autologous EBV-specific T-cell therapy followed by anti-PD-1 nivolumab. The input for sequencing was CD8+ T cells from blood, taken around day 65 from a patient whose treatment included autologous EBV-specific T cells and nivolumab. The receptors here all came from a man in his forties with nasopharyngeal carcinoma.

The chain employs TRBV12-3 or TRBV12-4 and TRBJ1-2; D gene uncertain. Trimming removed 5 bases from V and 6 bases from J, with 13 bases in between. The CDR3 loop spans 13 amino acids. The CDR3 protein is CASSIRAEDGYTF. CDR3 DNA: TGTGCCAGCAGTATCCGGGCCGAGGATGGCTACACCTTC.

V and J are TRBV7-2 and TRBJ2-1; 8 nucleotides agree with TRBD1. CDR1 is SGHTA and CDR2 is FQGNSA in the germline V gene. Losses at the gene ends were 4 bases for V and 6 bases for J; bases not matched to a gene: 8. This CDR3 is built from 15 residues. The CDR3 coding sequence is TGTGCCAGCAGCTCCGGGACAGGCTTTATCAATGAGCAGTTCTTC. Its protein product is CASSSGTGFINEQFF.

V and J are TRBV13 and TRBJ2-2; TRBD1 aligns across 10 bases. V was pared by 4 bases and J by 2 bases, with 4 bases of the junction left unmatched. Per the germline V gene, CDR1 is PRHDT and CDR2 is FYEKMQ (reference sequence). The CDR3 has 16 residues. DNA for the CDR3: TGTGCCAGCAGCTCAAGACAGGGGGCAAACACCGGGGAGCTGTTTTTT. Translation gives CASSSRQGANTGELFF.

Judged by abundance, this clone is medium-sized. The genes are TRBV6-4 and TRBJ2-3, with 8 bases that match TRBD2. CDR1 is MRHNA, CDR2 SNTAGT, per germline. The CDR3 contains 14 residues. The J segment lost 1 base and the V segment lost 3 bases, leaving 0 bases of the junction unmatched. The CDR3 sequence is CASSELAGTDTQYF. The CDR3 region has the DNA TGTGCCAGCAGTGAACTAGCGGGCACAGATACGCAGTATTTT.

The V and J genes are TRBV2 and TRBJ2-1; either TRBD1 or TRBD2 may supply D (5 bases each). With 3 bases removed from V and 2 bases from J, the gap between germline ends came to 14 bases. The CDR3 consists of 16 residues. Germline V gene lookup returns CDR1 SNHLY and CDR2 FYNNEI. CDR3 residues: CASSEPPGRPYNEQFF. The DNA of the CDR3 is TGTGCCAGCAGTGAGCCCCCGGGGCGGCCCTACAATGAGCAGTTCTTC.

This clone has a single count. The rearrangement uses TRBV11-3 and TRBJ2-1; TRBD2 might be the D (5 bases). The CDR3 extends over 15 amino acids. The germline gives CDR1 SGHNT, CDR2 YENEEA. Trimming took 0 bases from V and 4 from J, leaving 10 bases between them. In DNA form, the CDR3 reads TGTGCCAGCAGCTTAGACCCCGGGGAGTACAATGAGCAGTTCTTC. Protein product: CASSLDPGEYNEQFF.

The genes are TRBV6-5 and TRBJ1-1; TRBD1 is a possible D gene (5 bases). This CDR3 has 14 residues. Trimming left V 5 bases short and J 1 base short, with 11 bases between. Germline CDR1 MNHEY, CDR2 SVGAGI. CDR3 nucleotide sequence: TGTGCCAGCAGTACGACAGCGCGGAACACTGAAGCTTTCTTT. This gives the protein CASSTTARNTEAFF.

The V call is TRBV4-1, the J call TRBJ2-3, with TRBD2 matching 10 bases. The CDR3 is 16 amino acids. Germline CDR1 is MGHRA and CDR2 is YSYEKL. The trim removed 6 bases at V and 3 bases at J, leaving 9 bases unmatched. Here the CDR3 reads CASRKRETSGTDTQYF. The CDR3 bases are TGCGCCAGCAGAAAAAGGGAGACTAGCGGGACAGATACGCAGTATTTT.

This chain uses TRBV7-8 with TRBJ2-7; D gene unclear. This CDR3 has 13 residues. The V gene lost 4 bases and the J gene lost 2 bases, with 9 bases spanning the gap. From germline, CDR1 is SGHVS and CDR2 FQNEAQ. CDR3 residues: CASSSAWTYEQYF. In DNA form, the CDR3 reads TGTGCCAGCAGCTCAGCGTGGACCTACGAGCAGTACTTC.

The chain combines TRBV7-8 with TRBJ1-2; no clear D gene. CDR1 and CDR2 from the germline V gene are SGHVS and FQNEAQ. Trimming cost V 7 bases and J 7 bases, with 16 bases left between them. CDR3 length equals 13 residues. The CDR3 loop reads CASMGDMGIGYTF. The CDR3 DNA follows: TGTGCCAGCATGGGAGATATGGGGATTGGCTACACCTTC.

The CDR3 DNA sequence: TGTGCCAGCAGCTTGACAGGGGGAGAGACCCAGTACTTC. Its protein product is CASSLTGGETQYF. The chain recombines TRBV5-6 with TRBJ2-5, with 8 bases aligning to TRBD1. V lost 1 base, J lost 4 bases, and 0 bases stayed unmatched. The CDR3 spans 13 residues. Germline V CDR1 and CDR2: SGHDT, YYEEEE.

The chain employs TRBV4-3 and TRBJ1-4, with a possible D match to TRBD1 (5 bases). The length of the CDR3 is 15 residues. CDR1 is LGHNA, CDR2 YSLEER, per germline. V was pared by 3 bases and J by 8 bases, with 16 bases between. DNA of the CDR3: TGCGCCAGCAGCCAGGGGGATGCTCTGGGAGAAAAACTGTTTTTT. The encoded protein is CASSQGDALGEKLFF.